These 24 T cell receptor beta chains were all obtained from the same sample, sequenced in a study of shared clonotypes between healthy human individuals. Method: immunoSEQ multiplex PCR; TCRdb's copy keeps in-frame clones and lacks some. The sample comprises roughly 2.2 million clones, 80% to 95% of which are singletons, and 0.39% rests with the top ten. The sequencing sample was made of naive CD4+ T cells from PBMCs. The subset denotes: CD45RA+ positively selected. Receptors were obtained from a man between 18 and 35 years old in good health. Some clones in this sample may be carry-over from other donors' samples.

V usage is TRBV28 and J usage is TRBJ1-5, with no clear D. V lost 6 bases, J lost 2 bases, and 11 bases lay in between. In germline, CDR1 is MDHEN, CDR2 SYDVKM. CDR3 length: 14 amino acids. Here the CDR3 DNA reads TGTGCCAGCAGAAAACCCCGGGGCAATCAGCCCCAGCATTTT. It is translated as CASRKPRGNQPQHF.

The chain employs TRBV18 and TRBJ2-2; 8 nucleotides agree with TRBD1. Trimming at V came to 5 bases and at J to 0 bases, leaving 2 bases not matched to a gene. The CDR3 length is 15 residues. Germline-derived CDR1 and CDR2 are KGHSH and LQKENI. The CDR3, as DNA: TGTGCCAGCTCAACAGGGGGTACGAACACCGGGGAGCTGTTTTTT. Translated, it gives CASSTGGTNTGELFF.

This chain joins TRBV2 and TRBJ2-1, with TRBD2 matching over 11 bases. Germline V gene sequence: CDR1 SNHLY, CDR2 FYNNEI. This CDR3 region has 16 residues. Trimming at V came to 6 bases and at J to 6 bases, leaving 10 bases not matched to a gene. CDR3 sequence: CASSAVALAGVNEQFF. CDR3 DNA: TGTGCCAGCAGCGCAGTAGCACTAGCGGGAGTCAATGAGCAGTTCTTC.

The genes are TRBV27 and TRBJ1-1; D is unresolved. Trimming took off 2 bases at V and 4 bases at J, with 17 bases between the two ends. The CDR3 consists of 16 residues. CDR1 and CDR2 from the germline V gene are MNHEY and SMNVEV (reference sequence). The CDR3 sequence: CASSLRQRGMSTEAFF. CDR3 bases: TGTGCCAGCAGTTTACGTCAGCGGGGAATGAGCACTGAAGCTTTCTTT.

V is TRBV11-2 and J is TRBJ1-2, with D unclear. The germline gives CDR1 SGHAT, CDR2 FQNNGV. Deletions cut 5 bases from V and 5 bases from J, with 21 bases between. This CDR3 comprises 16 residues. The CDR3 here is CASSPRRTNAYYGYTF. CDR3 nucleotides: TGTGCCAGCAGCCCAAGGCGGACTAATGCCTATTATGGCTACACCTTC.

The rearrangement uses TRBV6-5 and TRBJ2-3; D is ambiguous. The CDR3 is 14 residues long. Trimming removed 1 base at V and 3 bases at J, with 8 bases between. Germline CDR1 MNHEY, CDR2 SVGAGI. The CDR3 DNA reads TGTGCCAGCAGTTACTTTCCGAGTACAGATACGCAGTATTTT. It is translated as CASSYFPSTDTQYF.

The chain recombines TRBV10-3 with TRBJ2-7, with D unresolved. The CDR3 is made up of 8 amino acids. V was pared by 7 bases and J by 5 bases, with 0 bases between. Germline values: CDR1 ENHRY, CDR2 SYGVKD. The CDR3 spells CAINEQYF. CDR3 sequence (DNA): TGTGCCATCAACGAGCAGTACTTC.

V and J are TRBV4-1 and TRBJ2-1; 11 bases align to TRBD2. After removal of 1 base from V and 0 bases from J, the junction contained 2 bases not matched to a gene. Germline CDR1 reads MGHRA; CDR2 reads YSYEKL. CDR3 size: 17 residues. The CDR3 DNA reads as TGCGCCAGCAGCCAAGTACTAGCGGGAGTCTCCTACAATGAGCAGTTCTTC. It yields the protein CASSQVLAGVSYNEQFF.

The CDR3 spells CAWRDGRAYEQYF. The CDR3 nucleotides are TGTGCCTGGAGAGACGGCCGGGCCTACGAGCAGTACTTC. The V call is TRBV30, the J call TRBJ2-7, with D unclear. The CDR3 loop spans 13 amino acids. Germline assignment: CDR1 GTSNPN and CDR2 SVGIG (reference sequence). V lost 3 bases to trimming and J lost 2 bases, with 11 bases between them.

The CDR3 DNA follows: TGTGCCAGCAGCCCTAGCGGATATAGCACAGATACGCAGTATTTT. Protein: CASSPSGYSTDTQYF. The chain uses TRBV11-2 and TRBJ2-3, with TRBD2 matching 7 bases. CDR1 is SGHAT, CDR2 FQNNGV, per germline. J was trimmed by 0 bases and V by 5 bases; bases with no gene match: 5. This CDR3 spans 15 amino acids. Looking up the rest from reference TRBV11-2 and TRBJ2-3 gives the full variable domain: EAGVAQSPRYKIIEKRQSVAFWCNPISGHATLYWYQQILGQGPKLLIQFQNNGVVDDSQLPKDRFSAERLKGVDSTLKIQPAKLEDSAVYLCASSPSGYSTDTQYFGPGTRLTVL.

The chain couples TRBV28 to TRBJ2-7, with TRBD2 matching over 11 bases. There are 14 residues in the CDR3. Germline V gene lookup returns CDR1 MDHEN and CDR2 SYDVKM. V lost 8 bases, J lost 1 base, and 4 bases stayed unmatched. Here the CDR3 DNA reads TGTGCCAGCGTCTGGACTAGCGGGTCCTACGAGCAGTACTTC. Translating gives CASVWTSGSYEQYF.

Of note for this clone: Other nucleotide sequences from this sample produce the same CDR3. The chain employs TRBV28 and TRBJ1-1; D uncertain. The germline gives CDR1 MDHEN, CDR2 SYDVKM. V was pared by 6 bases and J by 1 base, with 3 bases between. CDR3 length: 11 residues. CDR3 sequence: CASRRNTEAFF. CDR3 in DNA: TGTGCCAGCAGGAGGAACACTGAAGCTTTCTTT.

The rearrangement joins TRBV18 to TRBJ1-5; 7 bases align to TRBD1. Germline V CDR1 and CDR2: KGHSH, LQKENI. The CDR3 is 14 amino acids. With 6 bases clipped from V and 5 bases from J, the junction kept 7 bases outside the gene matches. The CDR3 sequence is CASSRQGPYQPQHF. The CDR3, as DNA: TGTGCCAGCTCTCGACAGGGTCCATATCAGCCCCAGCATTTT.

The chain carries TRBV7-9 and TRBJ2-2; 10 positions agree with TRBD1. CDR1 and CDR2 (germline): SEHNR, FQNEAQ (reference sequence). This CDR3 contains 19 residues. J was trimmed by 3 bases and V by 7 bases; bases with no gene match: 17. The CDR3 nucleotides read TGTGCCAGCAACCTGCCGGGACAGGGGCCCCCCGTGGACACCGGGGAGCTGTTTTTT. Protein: CASNLPGQGPPVDTGELFF.

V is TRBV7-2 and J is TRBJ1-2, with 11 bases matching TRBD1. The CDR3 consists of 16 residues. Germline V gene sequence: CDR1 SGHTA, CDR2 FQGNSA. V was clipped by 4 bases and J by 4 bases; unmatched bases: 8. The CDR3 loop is CASSSHSGQGVYGYTF. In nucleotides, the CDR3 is TGTGCCAGCAGCTCCCACTCGGGACAGGGGGTCTATGGCTACACCTTC.

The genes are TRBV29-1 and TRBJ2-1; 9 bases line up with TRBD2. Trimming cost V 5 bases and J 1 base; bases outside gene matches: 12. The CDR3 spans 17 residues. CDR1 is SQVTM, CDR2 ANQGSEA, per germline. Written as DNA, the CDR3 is TGCAGCGTTACCGCCCCAGCGGGAGGTGGATCCTACAATGAGCAGTTCTTC. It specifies CSVTAPAGGGSYNEQFF.

The CDR3 is CASSRTGVITEAFF. The CDR3 coding sequence is TGTGCCAGCTCTCGGACAGGGGTAATCACTGAAGCTTTCTTT. The rearrangement joins TRBV18 to TRBJ1-1, with TRBD1 matching over 9 bases. The germline V gene encodes CDR1 KGHSH and CDR2 LQKENI. The length of the CDR3 is 14 residues. J was trimmed by 4 bases and V by 6 bases; bases with no gene match: 6.

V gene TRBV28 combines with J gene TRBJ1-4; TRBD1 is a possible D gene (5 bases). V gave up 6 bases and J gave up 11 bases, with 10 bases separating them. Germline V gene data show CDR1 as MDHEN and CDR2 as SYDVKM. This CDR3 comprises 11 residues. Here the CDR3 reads CASRIEGKLFF. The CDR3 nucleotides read TGTGCCAGCAGGATCGAGGGGAAACTGTTTTTT. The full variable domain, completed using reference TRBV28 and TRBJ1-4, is DVKVTQSSRYLVKRTGEKVFLECVQDMDHENMFWYRQDPGLGLRLIYFSYDVKMKEKGDIPEGYSVSREKKERFSLILESASTNQTSMYLCASRIEGKLFFGSGTQLSVL.

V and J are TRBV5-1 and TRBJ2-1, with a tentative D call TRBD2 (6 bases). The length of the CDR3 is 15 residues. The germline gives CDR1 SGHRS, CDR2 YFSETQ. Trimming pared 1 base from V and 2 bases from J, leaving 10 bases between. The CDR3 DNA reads TGCGCCAGCAGCTTGTGGGCGGGAACCTACAATGAGCAGTTCTTC. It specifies CASSLWAGTYNEQFF.

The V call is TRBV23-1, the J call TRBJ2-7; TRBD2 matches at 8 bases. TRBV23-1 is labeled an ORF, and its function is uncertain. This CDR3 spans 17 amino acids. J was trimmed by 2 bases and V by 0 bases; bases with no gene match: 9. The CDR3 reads CASSQSITGGFTYEQYF. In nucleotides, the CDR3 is TGCGCCAGCAGTCAATCGATTACGGGGGGGTTTACCTACGAGCAGTACTTC.

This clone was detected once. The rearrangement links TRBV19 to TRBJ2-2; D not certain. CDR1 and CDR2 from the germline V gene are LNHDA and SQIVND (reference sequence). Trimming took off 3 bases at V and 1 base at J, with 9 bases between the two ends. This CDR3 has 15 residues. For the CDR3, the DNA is TGTGCCAGTAGTATTCAGAGACAGAACACCGGGGAGCTGTTTTTT. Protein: CASSIQRQNTGELFF.

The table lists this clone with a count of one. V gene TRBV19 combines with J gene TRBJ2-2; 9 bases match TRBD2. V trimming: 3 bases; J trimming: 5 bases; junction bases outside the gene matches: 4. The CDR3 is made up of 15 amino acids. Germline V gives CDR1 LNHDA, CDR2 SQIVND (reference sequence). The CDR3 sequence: CASSMAGGRTGELFF. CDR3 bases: TGTGCCAGTAGTATGGCGGGAGGGCGGACCGGGGAGCTGTTTTTT. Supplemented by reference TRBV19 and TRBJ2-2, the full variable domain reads DGGITQSPKYLFRKEGQNVTLSCEQNLNHDAMYWYRQDPGQGLRLIYYSQIVNDFQKGDIAEGYSVSREKKESFPLTVTSAQKNPTAFYLCASSMAGGRTGELFFGEGSRLTVL.

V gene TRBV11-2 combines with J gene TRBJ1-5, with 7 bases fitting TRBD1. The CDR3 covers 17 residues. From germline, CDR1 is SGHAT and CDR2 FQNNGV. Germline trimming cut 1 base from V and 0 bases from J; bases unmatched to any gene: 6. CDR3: CASSLARGTASNQPQHF. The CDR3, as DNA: TGTGCCAGCAGCTTAGCCCGGGGGACAGCTAGCAATCAGCCCCAGCATTTT.

The chain's CDR3 is CASSQGQGKVSADTQYF. The CDR3 DNA is TGTGCCAGCAGCCAAGGACAGGGAAAGGTGTCTGCAGATACGCAGTATTTT. V usage is TRBV4-2 and J usage is TRBJ2-3; 7 bases map to TRBD1. The V segment lost 1 base and the J segment 4 bases; nucleotides outside the gene matches: 11. CDR1 and CDR2 (germline): LGHNA, YNFKEQ. The CDR3 runs to 17 residues.